In its sample, the clone carrying this TCR beta chain was seen a few times. Generation of TCR cDNA used 5'RACE template switching (which added a universal primer site and UMIs). TCRdb redid the calling of the 5' RACE reads with MiXCR, one entry per CDR3 protein. The profile shows about 550,000 distinct CDR3 sequences, roughly 21% of them singletons. This CDR3 contains 16 residues. The V and J ends lost 9 bases and 1 base, in that order; junction bases with no gene match: 14. Germline assignment: CDR1 KGHDR and CDR2 SFDVKD. The sample comes from a study of T cells after yellow fever vaccination. Sequencing was performed on PBMCs, taken 15 days after the yellow fever booster vaccination. This receptor was taken from a young man who received the YFV17D yellow fever vaccine. The J gene is TRBJ2-7, the V gene TRBV24-1; 7 positions match TRBD1. The CDR3 spells CATPQADREDSYEQYF. CDR3 in DNA: TGTGCCACCCCCCAAGCCGACAGGGAAGATTCCTACGAGCAGTACTTC.